These T cell receptor beta chains were read from a single sample in a study of blood T cell repertoires in COVID-19. The table came from immunoSEQ multiplex PCR; TCRdb's copy has only in-frame clones and leaves some out. This sample has 300,000 to 400,000 clones, with 80% to 90% found just once. The sequenced sample consisted of peripheral blood. All receptors derive from a woman aged 30 to 39 with COVID-19, enrolled during active disease. Both conserved end residues are part of each CDR3. Each record gives: clone size, J gene, V gene, CDR3 length, D gene, CDR3 protein, CDR3 DNA. A D gene is named only where the DNA matches it firmly. For some rows the clone size is stated as once, few or many, or as a class when expanded; others skip it.

clone size: .
J gene: TRBJ2-1
V gene: TRBV2
CDR3 length: 13
D gene: .
CDR3 protein: CASSEETSHEQFF
CDR3 DNA: TGTGCCAGCAGTGAAGAAACCAGTCACGAGCAGTTCTTC

clone size: .
J gene: TRBJ2-5
V gene: TRBV7-9
CDR3 length: 16
D gene: TRBD1
CDR3 protein: CASSPTNRGVRETQYF
CDR3 DNA: TGTGCCAGCAGCCCCACCAACAGGGGGGTCCGTGAGACCCAGTACTTC

clone size: .
J gene: TRBJ2-1
V gene: TRBV11-2
CDR3 length: 12
D gene: .
CDR3 protein: CASARTLDEQFF
CDR3 DNA: TGTGCCAGCGCTAGGACATTGGATGAGCAGTTCTTC

clone size: .
J gene: TRBJ1-2
V gene: TRBV6-4
CDR3 length: 15
D gene: .
CDR3 protein: CASSEFAGAVYGYTF
CDR3 DNA: TGTGCCAGCAGTGAATTCGCAGGGGCGGTCTATGGCTACACCTTC

clone size: .
J gene: TRBJ2-5
V gene: TRBV7-8
CDR3 length: 18
D gene: .
CDR3 protein: CASSFRRRGESFGETQYF
CDR3 DNA: TGTGCCAGCAGCTTCCGCCGGAGGGGAGAATCATTCGGGGAGACCCAGTACTTC

clone size: .
J gene: TRBJ1-1
V gene: TRBV4-3
CDR3 length: 13
D gene: .
CDR3 protein: CASSPSRGTEAFF
CDR3 DNA: TGCGCCAGCAGCCCGTCGCGGGGCACTGAAGCTTTCTTT

clone size: .
J gene: TRBJ2-1
V gene: TRBV5-1
CDR3 length: 14
D gene: .
CDR3 protein: CASSLPQTNNEQFF
CDR3 DNA: TGCGCCAGCAGCTTGCCACAGACAAACAATGAGCAGTTCTTC

clone size: .
J gene: TRBJ2-1
V gene: TRBV7-6
CDR3 length: 12
D gene: .
CDR3 protein: CASSYGSGGQFF
CDR3 DNA: TGTGCCAGCAGCTATGGCTCCGGGGGGCAGTTCTTC

clone size: .
J gene: TRBJ1-2
V gene: TRBV4-2
CDR3 length: 15
D gene: TRBD1
CDR3 protein: CASSSRDRGYYGYTF
CDR3 DNA: TGTGCCAGCAGCTCCCGGGACAGGGGGTACTATGGCTACACCTTC

clone size: .
J gene: TRBJ2-1
V gene: TRBV9
CDR3 length: 15
D gene: TRBD2
CDR3 protein: CASSQTGSGSNEQFF
CDR3 DNA: TGTGCCAGCAGCCAGACAGGTAGCGGGAGCAATGAGCAGTTCTTC

clone size: .
J gene: TRBJ2-3
V gene: TRBV4-1
CDR3 length: 15
D gene: .
CDR3 protein: CASSPRAPGTDTQYF
CDR3 DNA: TGCGCCAGCAGCCCCAGGGCCCCCGGCACAGATACGCAGTATTTT

clone size: .
J gene: TRBJ1-2
V gene: TRBV4-3
CDR3 length: 15
D gene: TRBD1
CDR3 protein: CASSQEAGQGFGYTF
CDR3 DNA: TGCGCCAGCAGCCAAGAAGCAGGACAGGGGTTTGGCTACACCTTC

clone size: .
J gene: TRBJ1-1
V gene: TRBV23-1
CDR3 length: 17
D gene: .
CDR3 protein: CASSRTDTLKGDTEAFF
CDR3 DNA: TGCGCCAGCAGTCGCACGGACACACTAAAAGGGGACACTGAAGCTTTCTTT

clone size: .
J gene: TRBJ2-3
V gene: TRBV28
CDR3 length: 15
D gene: TRBD2
CDR3 protein: CASSSKTSGTDTQYF
CDR3 DNA: TGTGCCAGCAGTTCAAAGACTAGCGGGACAGATACGCAGTATTTT

clone size: .
J gene: TRBJ1-1
V gene: TRBV10-1
CDR3 length: 14
D gene: TRBD1
CDR3 protein: CASRPGQANTEAFF
CDR3 DNA: TGCGCCAGCAGACCAGGACAGGCGAACACTGAAGCTTTCTTT

clone size: .
J gene: TRBJ2-5
V gene: TRBV27
CDR3 length: 15
D gene: .
CDR3 protein: CASSFRWGGQETQYF
CDR3 DNA: TGTGCCAGCAGTTTTAGGTGGGGCGGACAAGAGACCCAGTACTTC

clone size: .
J gene: TRBJ2-5
V gene: TRBV5-5
CDR3 length: 16
D gene: TRBD2
CDR3 protein: CASSLAVRGGQETQYF
CDR3 DNA: TGTGCCAGCAGCTTGGCGGTACGGGGGGGACAAGAGACCCAGTACTTC

clone size: .
J gene: TRBJ2-2
V gene: TRBV28
CDR3 length: 16
D gene: TRBD1
CDR3 protein: CASRRGGTGHTGELFF
CDR3 DNA: TGTGCCAGCAGACGCGGCGGGACAGGGCACACCGGGGAGCTGTTTTTT

clone size: .
J gene: TRBJ1-2
V gene: TRBV7-9
CDR3 length: 17
D gene: TRBD1
CDR3 protein: CASSLEGDRGQIGGYTF
CDR3 DNA: TGTGCCAGCAGCTTAGAAGGGGACAGGGGGCAAATTGGTGGCTACACCTTC

clone size: .
J gene: TRBJ2-7
V gene: TRBV9
CDR3 length: 14
D gene: .
CDR3 protein: CASSVGEAPYEQYF
CDR3 DNA: TGTGCCAGCAGCGTAGGTGAAGCCCCCTACGAGCAGTACTTC

clone size: .
J gene: TRBJ2-3
V gene: TRBV11-3
CDR3 length: 14
D gene: .
CDR3 protein: CASGALSSTDTQYF
CDR3 DNA: TGTGCCAGCGGAGCCCTATCTAGCACAGATACGCAGTATTTT

clone size: once
J gene: TRBJ1-6
V gene: TRBV3-1/TRBV3-2
CDR3 length: 17
D gene: .
CDR3 protein: CASSPRSSLYYNSPLHF
CDR3 DNA: TGTGCCAGCAGCCCGAGGTCTTCACTCTACTATAATTCACCCCTCCACTTT